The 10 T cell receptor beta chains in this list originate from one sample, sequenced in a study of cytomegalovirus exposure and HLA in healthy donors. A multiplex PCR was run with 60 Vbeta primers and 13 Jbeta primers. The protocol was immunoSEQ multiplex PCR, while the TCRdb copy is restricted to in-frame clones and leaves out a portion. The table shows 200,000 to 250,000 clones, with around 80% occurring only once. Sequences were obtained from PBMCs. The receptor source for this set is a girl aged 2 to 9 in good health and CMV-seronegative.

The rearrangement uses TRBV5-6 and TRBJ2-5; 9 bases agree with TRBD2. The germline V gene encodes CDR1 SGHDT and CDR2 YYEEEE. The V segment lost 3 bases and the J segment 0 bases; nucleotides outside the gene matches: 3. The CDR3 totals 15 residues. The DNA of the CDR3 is TGTGCCAGCAGCTCAGCGGGAGGCCACCAAGAGACCCAGTACTTC. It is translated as CASSSAGGHQETQYF.

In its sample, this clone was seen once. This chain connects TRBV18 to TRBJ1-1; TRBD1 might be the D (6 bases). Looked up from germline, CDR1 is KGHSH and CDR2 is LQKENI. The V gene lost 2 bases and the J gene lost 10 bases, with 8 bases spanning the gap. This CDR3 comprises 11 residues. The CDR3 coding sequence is TGTGCCAGCTCACCAACAGGGAGAGCTTTCTTT. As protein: CASSPTGRAFF.

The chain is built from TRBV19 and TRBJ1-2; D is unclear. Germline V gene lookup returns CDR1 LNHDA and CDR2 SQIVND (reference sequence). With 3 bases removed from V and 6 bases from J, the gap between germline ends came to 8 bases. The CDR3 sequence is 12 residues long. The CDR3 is CASSMRVDGYTF. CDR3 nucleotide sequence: TGTGCCAGTAGTATGAGGGTAGATGGCTACACCTTC.

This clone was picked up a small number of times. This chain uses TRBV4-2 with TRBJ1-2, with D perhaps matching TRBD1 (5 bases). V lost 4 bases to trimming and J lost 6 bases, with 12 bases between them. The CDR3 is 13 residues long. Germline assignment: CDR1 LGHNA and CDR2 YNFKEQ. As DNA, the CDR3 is TGTGCCAGCAGCCCCGGACATTTCAATGGCTACACCTTC. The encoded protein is CASSPGHFNGYTF.

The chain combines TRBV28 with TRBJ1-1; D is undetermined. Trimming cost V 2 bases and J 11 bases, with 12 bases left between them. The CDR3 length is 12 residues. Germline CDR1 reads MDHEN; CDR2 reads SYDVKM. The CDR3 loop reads CASSLAARRAFF. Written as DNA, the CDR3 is TGTGCCAGCAGTTTAGCGGCCAGAAGGGCTTTCTTT. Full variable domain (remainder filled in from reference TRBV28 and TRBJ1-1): DVKVTQSSRYLVKRTGEKVFLECVQDMDHENMFWYRQDPGLGLRLIYFSYDVKMKEKGDIPEGYSVSREKKERFSLILESASTNQTSMYLCASSLAARRAFFGQGTRLTVV.

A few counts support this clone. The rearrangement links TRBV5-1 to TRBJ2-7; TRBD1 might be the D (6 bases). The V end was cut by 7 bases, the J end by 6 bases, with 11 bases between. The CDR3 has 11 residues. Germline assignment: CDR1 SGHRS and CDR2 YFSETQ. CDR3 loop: CASRRGTEQYF. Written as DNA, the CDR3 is TGCGCCAGCCGAAGGGGGACCGAGCAGTACTTC.

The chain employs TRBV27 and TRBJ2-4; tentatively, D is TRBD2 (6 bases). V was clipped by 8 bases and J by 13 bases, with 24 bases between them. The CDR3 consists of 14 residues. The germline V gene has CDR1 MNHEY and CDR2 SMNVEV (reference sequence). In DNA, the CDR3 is TGTGCCAGCGGGGTCGCGGGACCTGCGTATCTGCAGTACTTC. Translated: CASGVAGPAYLQYF.

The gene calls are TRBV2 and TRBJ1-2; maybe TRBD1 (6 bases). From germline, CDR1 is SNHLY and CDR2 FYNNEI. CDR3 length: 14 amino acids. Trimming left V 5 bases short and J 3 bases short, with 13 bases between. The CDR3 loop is CASSKDSTHYGYTF. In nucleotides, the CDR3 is TGTGCCAGCAGTAAGGACAGTACCCACTATGGCTACACCTTC.

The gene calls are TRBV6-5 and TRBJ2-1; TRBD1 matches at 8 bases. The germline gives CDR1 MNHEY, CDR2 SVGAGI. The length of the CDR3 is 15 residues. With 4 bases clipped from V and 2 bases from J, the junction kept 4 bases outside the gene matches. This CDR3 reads CASSSGTGPYNEQFF. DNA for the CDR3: TGTGCCAGCAGTTCCGGGACAGGCCCCTACAATGAGCAGTTCTTC.

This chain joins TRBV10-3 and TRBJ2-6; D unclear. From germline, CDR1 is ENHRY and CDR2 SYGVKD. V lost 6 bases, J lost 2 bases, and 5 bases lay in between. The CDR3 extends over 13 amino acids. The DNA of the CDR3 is TGTGCCATCAGGTATCCTGGGGCCAACGTCCTGACTTTC. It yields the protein CAIRYPGANVLTF.